Below are 11 T cell receptor beta chains sequenced from a single sample in a study of T cells in Graves' hyperthyroidism and ophthalmopathy. What was amplified from RNA transcripts were TCR beta CDR3 regions. The TCR CDR3 was amplified in a first-round RT-PCR using the HTBI primer set. TCRdb used MiXCR to reprocess the multiplex PCR reads, holding one entry per CDR3 protein. The sample includes roughly 300,000 distinct CDR3 sequences, around a quarter of them seen just once. Sequencing input: blood. These receptor sequences come from a man in his forties with Graves' hyperthyroidism that later progressed to Graves' ophthalmopathy.

The genes are TRBV2 and TRBJ1-3, with a tentative D call TRBD1 (6 bases). Germline V gene data show CDR1 as SNHLY and CDR2 as FYNNEI. Deletions cut 8 bases from V and 3 bases from J, with 14 bases between. The CDR3 extends over 14 amino acids. The CDR3 spells CASATGSGGNTIYF. As DNA, the CDR3 is TGTGCCAGCGCGACAGGCTCCGGTGGAAACACCATATATTTT.

This clonotype occurred many times. This chain links TRBV29-1 with TRBJ1-1, with 7 bases aligning to TRBD1. The germline V gene encodes CDR1 SQVTM and CDR2 ANQGSEA. V dropped 0 bases and J dropped 3; count of bases not matched to a gene: 1. This CDR3 has 13 amino acids. The CDR3 DNA follows: TGCAGCGTTGAAGACAGGGGGTACACTGAAGCTTTCTTT. Its protein product is CSVEDRGYTEAFF.

This clonotype was observed many times. CDR3 sequence reads: CASSLNVPYEQYF. In nucleotides, the CDR3 is TGTGCCAGCAGCCTAAATGTGCCCTACGAGCAGTACTTC. The J gene is TRBJ2-7, the V gene TRBV12-3 or TRBV12-4; D is unclear. V lost 6 bases and J 2 bases, leaving 11 bases between the germline ends. This CDR3 is built from 13 residues.

This clonotype was found a few times. This chain uses TRBV6-5 with TRBJ2-7; D is possibly TRBD2 (6 bases). With 2 bases removed from V and 3 bases from J, the gap between germline ends came to 11 bases. The CDR3 sequence is 14 residues long. Germline CDR1 and CDR2: MNHEY and SVGAGI. The CDR3 region has the DNA TGTGCCAGCAGTTACATAGCGGAAAACTACGAGCAGTACTTC. It encodes CASSYIAENYEQYF.

V gene TRBV30 combines with J gene TRBJ1-1; perhaps TRBD1 as D (5 bases). This CDR3 has 14 residues. Trimming stripped 3 bases from V and 1 base from J, with 12 bases between. Per the germline V gene, CDR1 is GTSNPN and CDR2 is SVGIG (reference sequence). The CDR3 DNA follows: TGTGCCTGGAGAGCGACAGCCTCGAACACTGAAGCTTTCTTT. It is translated as CAWRATASNTEAFF. Full variable domain (rest looked up from reference TRBV30 and TRBJ1-1): SQTIHQWPATLVQPVGSPLSLECTVEGTSNPNLYWYRQAAGRGLQLLFYSVGIGQISSEVPQNLSASRPQDRQFILSSKKLLLSDSGFYLCAWRATASNTEAFFGQGTRLTVV.

The genes are TRBV12-3 or TRBV12-4 and TRBJ2-7; 9 positions agree with TRBD2. After removal of 1 base from V and 3 bases from J, the junction contained 4 bases not matched to a gene. The CDR3 is 15 amino acids. As DNA, the CDR3 is TGTGCCAGCAGTTTAGGGCTAGCGGGATACTACGAGCAGTACTTC. Residues: CASSLGLAGYYEQYF.

There are many counts of this clonotype. The V gene is TRBV19, the J gene TRBJ2-7; weak D call: TRBD2 (7 bases). The germline V gene encodes CDR1 LNHDA and CDR2 SQIVND (reference sequence). The CDR3 length is 15 residues. Trimming left V 5 bases short and J 3 bases short, with 17 bases between. The CDR3 region is CASSVQGGVLYEQYF. The CDR3 coding sequence is TGTGCCAGTAGTGTACAGGGAGGGGTTCTCTACGAGCAGTACTTC.

This clonotype was seen many times. The rearrangement uses TRBV28 and TRBJ2-7; D not resolved. The length of the CDR3 is 14 residues. CDR1 MDHEN and CDR2 SYDVKM come from the germline V gene. V was shortened by 5 bases and J by 0 bases, with 11 bases between the two germline ends. As DNA, the CDR3 is TGTGCCAGCAGTCCCCCTGGGTTCTCCTACGAGCAGTACTTC. It encodes CASSPPGFSYEQYF.

This clonotype was seen repeatedly, ten times or more. V and J are TRBV6-5 and TRBJ1-1; tentative D call: TRBD1 (5 bases). CDR3 length: 12 amino acids. Trimming cost V 7 bases and J 7 bases, with 13 bases left between them. In germline, CDR1 is MNHEY, CDR2 SVGAGI. The CDR3 is CASTPATDEAFF. DNA of the CDR3: TGTGCCAGCACTCCAGCGACAGATGAAGCTTTCTTT.

This clonotype was observed at least ten times. The chain couples TRBV27 to TRBJ1-5; D perhaps matches TRBD1 (6 bases). Trimming cost V 8 bases and J 11 bases, with 25 bases left between them. The germline V gene has CDR1 MNHEY and CDR2 SMNVEV (reference sequence). The CDR3 covers 15 residues. CDR3 protein: CASGLLGGQVWTQHF. The CDR3 nucleotides are TGTGCCAGCGGACTATTGGGGGGCCAGGTGTGGACCCAGCATTTT.

The rearrangement links TRBV3-1 to TRBJ1-2; D is undetermined. The CDR3 sequence is 17 residues long. V was cut by 5 bases and J by 2 bases, with 21 bases left in between. Germline V CDR1 and CDR2: LGHDT, YNNKEL (reference sequence). The CDR3 region is CASSMLYSSLKNYGYTF. CDR3 DNA sequence: TGTGCCAGCAGCATGCTATACTCCAGCCTAAAAAACTATGGCTACACCTTC.